Each of the 24 T cell receptor beta chains below was sequenced from the same sample in a study of regulatory T cells in long-lasting Graves disease. The authors built TCR beta libraries using iRepertoire HTBI primers and Arm-PCR of CDR3 regions. A single record per CDR3 protein comes from TCRdb applying MiXCR to the multiplex PCR reads. The table includes 400,000 to 600,000 distinct CDR3 sequences, roughly 21% detected once. Time point indicated: persistent/refractory GD, antithyroid drugs over 5 years with positive TRAb. From RNA extracted from PBMCs, the TCR library was made. The source material was peripheral blood mononuclear cells (PBMCs), sampled when the disease was refractory, from a patient treated with antithyroid drugs. All receptors derive from a female donor with Graves disease.

Ten or more counts support this clonotype. The rearrangement joins TRBV12-3 or TRBV12-4 to TRBJ2-2; TRBD1 agrees at 9 bases. V gave up 6 bases and J gave up 7 bases; unmatched junction bases: 9. CDR3 size: 15 residues. The CDR3 DNA sequence: TGTGCCAGCAGATTTAGGACAGGGGCCCGCGGGGAGCTGTTTTTT. Translated, it gives CASRFRTGARGELFF.

Points on this clonotype: A much larger clone is a single base away; this may be a read error. J is TRBJ2-7 and V is TRBV28; 8 bases agree with TRBD1. This CDR3 region has 14 residues. Per the germline V gene, CDR1 is MDHEN and CDR2 is SYDVKM. CDR3 region: CASSTSGGLYEQHF. CDR3 bases: TGTGCCAGCAGTACGTCAGGGGGCCTCTACGAGCAGCACTTC.

This clonotype was seen many times. This chain uses TRBV3-1 with TRBJ2-7, with a possible D match to TRBD2 (5 bases). The germline V gene encodes CDR1 LGHDT and CDR2 YNNKEL (reference sequence). With 5 bases removed from V and 2 bases from J, the gap between germline ends came to 10 bases. This CDR3 is built from 13 residues. The CDR3 nucleotides read TGTGCCAGCAGCATCCCCGGGACCTACGAGCAGTACTTC. Amino acids: CASSIPGTYEQYF.

The chain is built from TRBV5-1 and TRBJ1-1; 9 nucleotides line up with TRBD1. CDR1 is SGHRS, CDR2 YFSETQ, per germline. J lost 1 base, V lost 4 bases, and 11 bases had no gene match. The length of the CDR3 is 17 residues. This CDR3 is CASSPKDRGLSNTEAFF. CDR3 in DNA: TGCGCCAGCAGCCCGAAGGACAGGGGACTCTCGAACACTGAAGCTTTCTTT.

The chain couples TRBV7-9 to TRBJ1-1; perhaps TRBD1 as D (5 bases). Per the germline V gene, CDR1 is SEHNR and CDR2 is FQNEAQ (reference sequence). CDR3 length: 14 amino acids. Trimming removed 4 bases from V and 4 bases from J, with 13 bases in between. This CDR3 reads CASSSRAGSTEAFF. CDR3 coding DNA: TGTGCCAGCAGCTCCCGAGCAGGGAGCACTGAAGCTTTCTTT.

This chain connects TRBV5-1 to TRBJ2-7; 9 nucleotides line up with TRBD1. The CDR3 sequence is 15 residues long. Germline lookup yields CDR1 SGHRS and CDR2 YFSETQ. V shed 0 bases, J shed 1 base, and the junction held 2 bases outside the gene matches. CDR3 residues: CASSLAGTGSYEQYF. The CDR3 nucleotides read TGCGCCAGCAGCTTGGCGGGGACAGGGTCCTACGAGCAGTACTTC.

This clonotype was recorded many times. The genes are TRBV19 and TRBJ2-7, with 10 bases that match TRBD1. V gave up 10 bases and J gave up 2 bases; unmatched junction bases: 2. CDR1 LNHDA and CDR2 SQIVND come from the germline V gene (reference sequence). This CDR3 comprises 12 residues. The CDR3 here is CATGQGTYEQYF. For the CDR3, the DNA is TGTGCCACGGGACAGGGGACCTACGAGCAGTACTTC.

This clonotype has just a few counts. The chain is built from TRBV7-3 and TRBJ1-2, with D hard to call. V was clipped by 2 bases and J by 8 bases, with 15 bases between them. Per the germline V gene, CDR1 is SGHTA and CDR2 is FQGTGA. This CDR3 has 14 amino acids. The CDR3 DNA is TGTGCCAGCAGCTTAGACGGGAATCTAAACGGCTACACCTTC. This translates into CASSLDGNLNGYTF. Full variable domain (rest looked up from reference TRBV7-3 and TRBJ1-2): GAGVSQTPSNKVTEKGKYVELRCDPISGHTALYWYRQSLGQGPEFLIYFQGTGAADDSGLPNDRFFAVRPEGSVSTLKIQRTERGDSAVYLCASSLDGNLNGYTFGSGTRLTVV.

This clonotype was observed many times. This chain uses TRBV7-9 with TRBJ2-7; D gene uncertain. Looked up from germline, CDR1 is SEHNR and CDR2 is FQNEAQ (reference sequence). The CDR3 sequence is 12 residues long. With 5 bases removed from V and 2 bases from J, the gap between germline ends came to 7 bases. The CDR3 DNA reads TGTGCCAGCAGCCCCGGACCCTACGAGCAGTACTTC. Amino acids: CASSPGPYEQYF.

J is TRBJ1-5 and V is TRBV6-5; D gene uncertain. The CDR3 length is 18 residues. Looked up from germline, CDR1 is MNHEY and CDR2 is SVGAGI. The ends were cut back, 2 bases at V and 6 bases at J, with 23 bases in the middle. CDR3 coding DNA: TGTGCCAGCAGTTACGGAGAGGACTACATTCGGCCAGGTCAGCCCCAGCATTTT. This codes for CASSYGEDYIRPGQPQHF.

A word on this clonotype: A read error may explain this, as a much larger clone is one base away. The genes are TRBV28 and TRBJ2-7; D remains unclear. The CDR3 totals 14 residues. The V gene's germline CDR1 is MDHEN and CDR2 SYDVKM. V lost 7 bases, J lost 3 bases, and 16 bases lay in between. CDR3 amino acids: CASTSPPHFYEQYF. CDR3 coding DNA: TGTGCCAGCACCAGTCCACCTCATTTCTACGAGCAGTACTTC.

The chain has TRBV6-2 or TRBV6-3 and TRBJ1-5; possible D gene TRBD1, 5 bases. The CDR3 is 15 amino acids. Germline-derived CDR1 and CDR2 are MNHEY and SVGEGT. V was pared by 2 bases and J by 2 bases, with 10 bases between. As DNA, the CDR3 is TGTGCCAGCAGTTACCGCAGGGATGGCAATCAGCCCCAGCATTTT. Translated, it gives CASSYRRDGNQPQHF.

This clonotype was detected ten times or more. The genes are TRBV3-1 and TRBJ2-5; D might be TRBD2 (5 bases). The CDR3 has 15 amino acids. From germline, CDR1 is LGHDT and CDR2 YNNKEL (reference sequence). Trimming cost V 4 bases and J 4 bases, with 16 bases left between them. The DNA of the CDR3 is TGTGCCAGCAGCCTCTCCGGAGCGGTATCAGAGACCCAGTACTTC. This translates into CASSLSGAVSETQYF.

This clonotype was detected a few times. This sequence joins TRBV7-9 and TRBJ2-7; D remains unclear. Germline V CDR1 and CDR2: SEHNR, FQNEAQ (reference sequence). Trimming removed 1 base from V and 3 bases from J, with 10 bases in between. This CDR3 has 14 amino acids. This CDR3 reads CASSLDSRFYEQYF. CDR3 in DNA: TGTGCCAGCAGCTTAGATTCCAGGTTCTACGAGCAGTACTTC.

Of note for this clonotype: This may be a read error, as it is one base from a much larger clone. The chain has TRBV6-5 and TRBJ2-7, with 7 bases lining up with TRBD1. Germline CDR1 is MNHEY and CDR2 is SVGAGI. The CDR3 loop spans 15 amino acids. CDR3 sequence reads: CASSFGQATSCEQYF. The CDR3 bases are TGTGCCAGCAGTTTTGGACAGGCTACTTCCTGCGAGCAGTACTTC.

The CDR3 region has the DNA TGCAGTGCTGGAAGTCGGGGAGATGGCTACACCTTC. Its translation is CSAGSRGDGYTF. This chain links TRBV20-1 with TRBJ1-2; D unclear. Germline V gene data show CDR1 as DFQATT and CDR2 as SNEGSKA (reference sequence). V was pared by 5 bases and J by 6 bases, with 13 bases between. The CDR3 is 12 amino acids.

This clonotype has at least ten counts. This sequence joins TRBV20-1 and TRBJ2-5, with a weak D call TRBD2 (6 bases). The V and J ends lost 2 bases and 4 bases respectively, with 11 bases between them. The length of the CDR3 is 13 residues. The germline CDR1 and CDR2 sequences are DFQATT and SNEGSKA (reference sequence). In DNA, the CDR3 is TGCAGTGCTAGAACTAGCCTTGCAGAGACCCAGTACTTC. Amino acids: CSARTSLAETQYF.

The V and J genes are TRBV20-1 and TRBJ2-7; no definite D call. The CDR3 is 14 residues long. Germline CDR1 is DFQATT and CDR2 is SNEGSKA (reference sequence). V was shortened by 4 bases and J by 0 bases, with 13 bases between the two germline ends. The chain's CDR3 is CSATLSGNSYEQYF. The CDR3 region has the DNA TGCAGTGCTACCCTTAGTGGAAACTCCTACGAGCAGTACTTC.

The sample holds many counts of this clonotype. The genes are TRBV29-1 and TRBJ2-7, with no clear D. Trimming pared 4 bases from V and 6 bases from J, leaving 13 bases between. Germline V gives CDR1 SQVTM, CDR2 ANQGSEA. The CDR3 sequence is 12 residues long. CDR3 in DNA: TGCAGCGTTGTTGGGGTTGCCGGCGAGCAGTACTTC. As protein: CSVVGVAGEQYF.

The V and J genes are TRBV28 and TRBJ2-3, with TRBD2 identical over 9 bases. The junction had 8 bases not matched to a gene; V was cut back by 5 bases and J by 2 bases. This CDR3 comprises 16 residues. Looked up from germline, CDR1 is MDHEN and CDR2 is SYDVKM. The CDR3 region is CASSQRLAAFTDTQYF. CDR3 nucleotides: TGTGCCAGCAGTCAAAGACTAGCGGCTTTCACAGATACGCAGTATTTT.

A word on this clonotype: An end of the junction does not agree with germline; a read error may underlie this. This chain uses TRBV14 with TRBJ2-1; tentatively, D is TRBD2 (6 bases). CDR3 length: 14 residues. The V gene's germline CDR1 is SGHDN and CDR2 FVKESK. DNA of the CDR3: TGTGCCGGCAGTCCGGGGTCGTCCGGGGGTGAGCAGTTCTTC. Its protein product is CAGSPGSSGGEQFF.

Ten or more counts support this clonotype. The rearrangement uses TRBV7-8 and TRBJ2-7; 8 positions agree with TRBD1. The CDR3 spans 14 residues. Trimming cost V 5 bases and J 3 bases; bases outside gene matches: 6. The germline CDR1 and CDR2 sequences are SGHVS and FQNEAQ. CDR3 nucleotide sequence: TGTGCCAGCAGCCCGCGACAGGGGATCTACGAGCAGTACTTC. Amino acids: CASSPRQGIYEQYF. Complete variable domain (other parts from reference TRBV7-8 and TRBJ2-7): GAGVSQSPRYKVAKRGQDVALRCDPISGHVSLFWYQQALGQGPEFLTYFQNEAQLDKSGLPSDRFFAERPEGSVSTLKIQRTQQEDSAVYLCASSPRQGIYEQYFGPGTRLTVT.

With regard to this clonotype: The junction differs from germline at one of its ends, possibly a read error. The chain links TRBV2 to TRBJ2-7; the D call may be TRBD1 or TRBD2 (5 bases each). Germline lookup yields CDR1 SNHLY and CDR2 FYNNEI. The length of the CDR3 is 15 residues. DNA for the CDR3: TGTGCCAGCAGCGTTTCCGGGACGGCATCCTACGAGCAGTGCTTC. Protein: CASSVSGTASYEQCF. The variable domain in full, completed from reference TRBV2 and TRBJ2-7, reads EPEVTQTPSHQVTQMGQEVILRCVPISNHLYFYWYRQILGQKVEFLVSFYNNEISEKSEIFDDQFSVERPDGSNFTLKIRSTKLEDSAMYFCASSVSGTASYEQCFGPGTRLTVT.

A note on this clonotype: A read error may explain this, as a much larger clone is one base away. The chain has TRBV7-2 and TRBJ2-7; D is undetermined. Germline CDR1 and CDR2: SGHTA and FQGNSA. The CDR3 has 13 residues. Trimming took off 0 bases at V and 8 bases at J, with 11 bases between the two ends. CDR3 DNA sequence: TGTGCCAGCAGCTTAGCGCCAGGAAGGAAGCAGTACTTC. Residues: CASSLAPGRKQYF.